This T cell receptor beta chain was found in a study of blood T cell repertoires in COVID-19. The V gene end was trimmed by 7 bases and the J gene end by 4 bases; junction bases not matched to a gene: 8. Germline V gene lookup returns CDR1 ENHRY and CDR2 SYGVKD. The CDR3 runs to 15 residues. Clones were read by immunoSEQ multiplex PCR, and TCRdb kept only the in-frame ones, dropping some. In the table there are a few hundred thousand clones, approximately 84% of which are singletons. Which cohort a participant joined came from the clinical history participants gave. Sequences were obtained from PBMCs or T cells enriched from blood (not recorded which). This receptor was obtained from a woman aged 45-59 years who had been exposed to COVID-19. The V and J genes are TRBV10-3 and TRBJ2-2, with 8 bases fitting TRBD1. CDR3 region: CAITPDRVGTGELFF. As DNA, the CDR3 is TGTGCCATCACTCCGGACAGGGTGGGCACCGGGGAGCTGTTTTTT.